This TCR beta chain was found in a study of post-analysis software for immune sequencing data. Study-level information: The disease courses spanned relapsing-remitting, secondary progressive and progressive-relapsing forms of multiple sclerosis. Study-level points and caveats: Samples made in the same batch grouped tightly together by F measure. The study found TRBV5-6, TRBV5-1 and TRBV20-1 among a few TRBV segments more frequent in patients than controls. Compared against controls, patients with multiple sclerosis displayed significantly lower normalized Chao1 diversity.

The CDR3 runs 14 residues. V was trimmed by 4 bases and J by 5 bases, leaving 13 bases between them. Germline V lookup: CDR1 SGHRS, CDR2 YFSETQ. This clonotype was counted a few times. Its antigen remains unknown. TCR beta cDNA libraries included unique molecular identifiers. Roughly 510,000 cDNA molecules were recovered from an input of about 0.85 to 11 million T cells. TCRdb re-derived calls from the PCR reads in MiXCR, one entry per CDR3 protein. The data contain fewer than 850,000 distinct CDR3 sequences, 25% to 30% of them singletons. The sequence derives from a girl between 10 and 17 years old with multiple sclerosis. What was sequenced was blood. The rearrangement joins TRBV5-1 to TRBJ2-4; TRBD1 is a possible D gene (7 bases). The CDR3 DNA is TGCGCCAGCAGCGGGGCAGGGGGGCAAAACATTCAGTACTTC. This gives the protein CASSGAGGQNIQYF.